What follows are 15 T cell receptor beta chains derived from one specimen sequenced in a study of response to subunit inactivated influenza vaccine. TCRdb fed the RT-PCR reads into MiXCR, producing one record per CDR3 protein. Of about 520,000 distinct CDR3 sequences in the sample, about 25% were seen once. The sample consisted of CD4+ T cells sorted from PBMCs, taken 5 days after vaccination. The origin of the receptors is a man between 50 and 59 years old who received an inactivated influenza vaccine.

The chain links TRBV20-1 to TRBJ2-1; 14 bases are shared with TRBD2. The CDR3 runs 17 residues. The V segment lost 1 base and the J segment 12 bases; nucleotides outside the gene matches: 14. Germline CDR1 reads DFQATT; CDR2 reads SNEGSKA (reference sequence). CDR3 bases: TGCAGTGCTAGAGTCCTTGGGGGACTAGCGGGGGTCGGTGTGCAGTTCTTC. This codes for CSARVLGGLAGVGVQFF.

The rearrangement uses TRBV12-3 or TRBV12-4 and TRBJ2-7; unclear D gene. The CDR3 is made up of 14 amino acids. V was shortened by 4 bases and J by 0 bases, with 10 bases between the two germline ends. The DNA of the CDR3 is TGTGCCAGCAGTTCGTGGACCTCCTCCTACGAGCAGTACTTC. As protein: CASSSWTSSYEQYF.

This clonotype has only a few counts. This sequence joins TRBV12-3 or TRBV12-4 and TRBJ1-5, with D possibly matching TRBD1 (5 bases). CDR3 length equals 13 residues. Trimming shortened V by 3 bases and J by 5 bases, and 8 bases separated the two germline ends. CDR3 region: CASSLTDHQPQHF. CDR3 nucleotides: TGTGCCAGCAGTTTGACAGACCATCAGCCCCAGCATTTT.

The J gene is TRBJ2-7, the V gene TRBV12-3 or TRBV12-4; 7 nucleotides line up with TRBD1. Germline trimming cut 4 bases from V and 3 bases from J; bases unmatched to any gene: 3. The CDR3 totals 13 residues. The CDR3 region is CASSWDRRYEQYF. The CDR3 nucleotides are TGTGCCAGCAGTTGGGACAGACGCTACGAGCAGTACTTC.

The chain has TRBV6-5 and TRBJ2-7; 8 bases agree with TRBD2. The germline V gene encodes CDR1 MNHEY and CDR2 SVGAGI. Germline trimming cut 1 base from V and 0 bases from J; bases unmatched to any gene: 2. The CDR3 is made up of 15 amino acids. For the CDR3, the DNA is TGTGCCAGCAGTTACTATAGCGGGGACTCCTACGAGCAGTACTTC. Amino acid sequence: CASSYYSGDSYEQYF.

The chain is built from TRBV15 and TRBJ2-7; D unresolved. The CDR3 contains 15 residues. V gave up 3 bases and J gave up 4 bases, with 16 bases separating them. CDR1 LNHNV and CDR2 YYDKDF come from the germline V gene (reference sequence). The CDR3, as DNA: TGTGCCACCAGCAGTGAGAGTATGAGTCGGTACGAGCAGTACTTC. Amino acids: CATSSESMSRYEQYF.

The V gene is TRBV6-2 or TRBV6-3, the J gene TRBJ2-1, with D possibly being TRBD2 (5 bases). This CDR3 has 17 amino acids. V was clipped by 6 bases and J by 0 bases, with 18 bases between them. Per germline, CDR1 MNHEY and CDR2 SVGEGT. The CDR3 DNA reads TGTGCCAGCAGCCGTCCGGCGGGCCCTCCCTCCTACAATGAGCAGTTCTTC. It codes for CASSRPAGPPSYNEQFF.

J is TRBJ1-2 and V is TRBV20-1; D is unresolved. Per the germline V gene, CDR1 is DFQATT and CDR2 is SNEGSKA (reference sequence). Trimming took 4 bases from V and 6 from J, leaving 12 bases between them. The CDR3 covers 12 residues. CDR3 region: CSAIGTPNGYTF. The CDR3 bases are TGCAGTGCTATAGGAACACCAAATGGCTACACCTTC.

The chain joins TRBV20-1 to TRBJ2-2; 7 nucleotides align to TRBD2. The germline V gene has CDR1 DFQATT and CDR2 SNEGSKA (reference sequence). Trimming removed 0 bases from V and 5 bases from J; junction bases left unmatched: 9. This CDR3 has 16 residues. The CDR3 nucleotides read TGCAGTGCTAGAGATCCCGGGAGGCATTGGACCGGGGAGCTGTTTTTT. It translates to CSARDPGRHWTGELFF.

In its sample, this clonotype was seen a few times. The CDR3 loop is CASSGGDGGWNEQFF. CDR3 DNA sequence: TGTGCCAGCAGTGGCGGGGACGGGGGCTGGAATGAGCAGTTCTTC. The chain links TRBV12-3 or TRBV12-4 to TRBJ2-1; possibly TRBD1 or TRBD2 for D (6 bases each). The CDR3 sequence is 15 residues long. Trimming pared 5 bases from V and 7 bases from J, leaving 18 bases between.

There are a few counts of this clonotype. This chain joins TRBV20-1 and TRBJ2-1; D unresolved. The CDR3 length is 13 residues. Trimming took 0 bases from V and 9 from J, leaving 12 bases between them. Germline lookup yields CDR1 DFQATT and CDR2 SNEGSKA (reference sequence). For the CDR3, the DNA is TGCAGTGCTAGAGAATCCCACAAGAGTGAGCAGTTCTTC. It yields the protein CSARESHKSEQFF.

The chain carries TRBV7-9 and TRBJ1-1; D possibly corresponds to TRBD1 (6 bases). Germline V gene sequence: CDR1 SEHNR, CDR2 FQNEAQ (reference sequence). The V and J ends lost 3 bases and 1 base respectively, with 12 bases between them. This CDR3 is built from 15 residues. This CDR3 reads CASSFRTEENTEAFF. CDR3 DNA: TGTGCCAGCAGCTTTCGGACAGAGGAGAACACTGAAGCTTTCTTT.

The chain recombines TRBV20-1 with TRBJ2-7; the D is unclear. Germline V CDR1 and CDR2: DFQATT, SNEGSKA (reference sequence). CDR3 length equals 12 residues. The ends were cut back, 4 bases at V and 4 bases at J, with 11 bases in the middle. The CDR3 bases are TGCAGTGCTAAACGGGCTCGATACGAGCAGTACTTC. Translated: CSAKRARYEQYF.

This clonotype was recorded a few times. CDR3 coding DNA: TGTGCCAGCAGTTTGGGATACTTGGTGAGCAATCAGCCCCAGCATTTT. This gives the protein CASSLGYLVSNQPQHF. The chain uses TRBV27 and TRBJ1-5; the D is unclear. CDR1 is MNHEY, CDR2 SMNVEV, per germline (reference sequence). V gave up 3 bases and J gave up 1 base, with 13 bases separating them. The CDR3 is 16 amino acids.

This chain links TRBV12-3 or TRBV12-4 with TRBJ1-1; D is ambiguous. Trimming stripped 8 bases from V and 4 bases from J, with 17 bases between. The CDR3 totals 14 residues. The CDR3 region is CASAITEGGTEAFF. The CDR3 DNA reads TGTGCCAGCGCCATAACGGAGGGCGGCACTGAAGCTTTCTTT.